The T cell receptor (beta chain) described here comes from a study of T cell changes during pregnancy in multiple sclerosis (dated by TCRdb to 2018 to 2020). With regard to the full study: Changes in the T cell repertoire over the course of pregnancy were examined in this study in women with multiple sclerosis.

Trimming at the junction amounts to 4 bases on V and 4 bases on J, and the germline ends lie 14 bases apart. The CDR3 contains 15 residues, cysteine and phenylalanine counted. Only CDR3 DNA remains: 45 bases, in frame from the first base. Based on the germline V gene, the CDR1 and CDR2 sequences are MNHEY and SVGAGI. This clone was recorded only once. Its cognate antigen has yet to be identified. No clone much larger than this one lies a single base away; base qualities are absent. The receptor library was made with the immunoSEQ multiplex PCR assay. This immuneACCESS table, as held by TCRdb, lists in-frame sequences with V and J called but not all clones. Of the missing ones, under half trace to an unresolved V gene in checked studies; the others have no known cause. The sample includes some 56,000 clones, with about 93% observed a single time. Around 3% of the sample lies in the top ten.

The chain is assembled from TRBV6-5 and TRBJ1-3; there is no confident call for the D gene. This sequence was found in a female donor in good health, enrolled as a control in a pregnancy study. This specimen was peripheral blood, taken in the third trimester of pregnancy. The nucleotides are TGTGCCAGCAGTTGGAGACGGACTGTAGGAAACACCATATATTTT. Protein translation: CASSWRRTVGNTIYF.